This passage covers 5 T cell receptor beta chains from one sample sequenced in a study of T cells after yellow fever vaccination. In TCRdb, the 5' RACE reads were re-called with MiXCR into one record per CDR3 protein. The table shows 500,000 to 650,000 distinct CDR3 sequences, with roughly 12% occurring only once. Sequencing used PBMCs, obtained on the day of the yellow fever booster vaccination. The source is a young man who received the YFV17D yellow fever vaccine.

This clonotype appeared a few times. V and J are TRBV7-2 and TRBJ2-6; tentatively, D is TRBD2 (5 bases). The germline CDR1 and CDR2 sequences are SGHTA and FQGNSA. The CDR3 covers 15 residues. Trimming stripped 1 base from V and 4 bases from J, with 8 bases between. Here the CDR3 reads CASSLVGRGANVLTF. CDR3 coding DNA: TGTGCCAGCAGCTTAGTTGGGAGAGGGGCCAACGTCCTGACTTTC.

The chain has TRBV27 and TRBJ2-2; D remains unclear. The germline V gene encodes CDR1 MNHEY and CDR2 SMNVEV (reference sequence). V lost 8 bases to trimming and J lost 8 bases, with 15 bases between them. This CDR3 comprises 13 residues. CDR3 protein: CASHSMLRGELFF. DNA of the CDR3: TGTGCCAGCCATAGTATGCTGAGGGGGGAGCTGTTTTTT.

CDR3 DNA: TGTGCCAGCAGGGGGCACCGGAATGAGCAGTTCTTC. Residues: CASRGHRNEQFF. The chain links TRBV12-3 or TRBV12-4 to TRBJ2-1, with D perhaps matching TRBD1 (5 bases). With 6 bases removed from V and 7 bases from J, the gap between germline ends came to 10 bases. The CDR3 is 12 residues long.

This clonotype was recorded many times. The CDR3 is CAWSGSWETQYF. The CDR3 nucleotides read TGTGCCTGGAGTGGGAGCTGGGAGACCCAGTACTTC. This chain uses TRBV30 with TRBJ2-5; no definite D call. This CDR3 contains 12 residues. Germline lookup yields CDR1 GTSNPN and CDR2 SVGIG (reference sequence). V lost 1 base and J 5 bases, leaving 8 bases between the germline ends.

The rearrangement links TRBV18 to TRBJ2-3; 8 bases line up with TRBD2. Looked up from germline, CDR1 is KGHSH and CDR2 is LQKENI. The CDR3 contains 18 residues. With V trimmed by 5 bases and J by 2 bases, 15 bases remained unmatched. CDR3 in DNA: TGTGCCAGCTCAGCAAGAGCCAAGGCGGGAGGATCCACAGATACGCAGTATTTT. This encodes CASSARAKAGGSTDTQYF.